These 5 T cell receptor beta chains were sequenced from one sample in a study of cytomegalovirus exposure and HLA in healthy donors. The PCR ran on 60 Vbeta and 13 Jbeta primers. Assay used: immunoSEQ multiplex PCR; TCRdb lists only in-frame clones, some missing. The specimen's table records around 140,000 clones. Material for sequencing was PBMCs. Every receptor here comes from a woman aged 45 to 65 in good health and CMV-seronegative.

This chain uses TRBV5-1 with TRBJ2-2; 7 positions match TRBD1. Looked up from germline, CDR1 is SGHRS and CDR2 is YFSETQ. The V and J ends lost 6 bases and 5 bases, in that order; junction bases with no gene match: 7. CDR3 size: 14 residues. CDR3: CASNRDRGTGELFF. Written as DNA, the CDR3 is TGCGCCAGCAACCGGGACAGAGGGACCGGGGAGCTGTTTTTT.

The J gene is TRBJ2-5, the V gene TRBV18; D is unresolved. The CDR3 is made up of 14 amino acids. Trimming took off 2 bases at V and 3 bases at J, with 10 bases between the two ends. CDR1 and CDR2 (germline): KGHSH, LQKENI. CDR3: CASSPRLTEETQYF. DNA for the CDR3: TGTGCCAGCTCACCAAGGTTAACAGAAGAGACCCAGTACTTC.

The rearrangement uses TRBV28 and TRBJ2-7; 11 bases are a match to TRBD1. V was clipped by 5 bases and J by 2 bases; unmatched bases: 5. The CDR3 loop spans 15 amino acids. Per germline, CDR1 MDHEN and CDR2 SYDVKM. CDR3 protein: CASSPGQGAAYEQYF. DNA of the CDR3: TGTGCCAGCAGTCCCGGACAGGGGGCGGCCTACGAGCAGTACTTC.

The J gene is TRBJ2-5, the V gene TRBV5-6, with D unclear. Germline CDR1 and CDR2: SGHDT and YYEEEE. The CDR3 has 11 amino acids. The V gene lost 2 bases and the J gene lost 4 bases, with 3 bases spanning the gap. CDR3 region: CASSFRETQYF. DNA of the CDR3: TGTGCCAGCAGCTTTCGAGAGACCCAGTACTTC.

The chain couples TRBV27 to TRBJ1-5, with D possibly matching TRBD1 (5 bases). This CDR3 has 15 residues. V was clipped by 3 bases and J by 6 bases, with 15 bases between them. Germline V lookup: CDR1 MNHEY, CDR2 SMNVEV (reference sequence). CDR3 loop: CASSFKGEEAQPQHF. The CDR3 coding sequence is TGTGCCAGCAGTTTTAAAGGGGAAGAAGCTCAGCCCCAGCATTTT.